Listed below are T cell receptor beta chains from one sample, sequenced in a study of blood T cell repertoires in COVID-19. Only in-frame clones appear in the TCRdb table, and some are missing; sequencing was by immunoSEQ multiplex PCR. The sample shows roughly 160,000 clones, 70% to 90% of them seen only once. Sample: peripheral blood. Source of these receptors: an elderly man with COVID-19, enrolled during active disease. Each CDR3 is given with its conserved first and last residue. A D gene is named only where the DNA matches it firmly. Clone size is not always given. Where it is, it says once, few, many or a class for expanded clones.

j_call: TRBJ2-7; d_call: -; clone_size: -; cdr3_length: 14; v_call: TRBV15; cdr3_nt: TGTGCCACCAGCAGAGCCCAGGACAGCTACGAGCAGTACTTC; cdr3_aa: CATSRAQDSYEQYF
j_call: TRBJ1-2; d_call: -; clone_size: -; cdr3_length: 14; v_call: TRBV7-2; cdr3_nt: TGTGCCAGCAGCTTAATAGGCCAGGGTTATGGCTACACCTTC; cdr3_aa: CASSLIGQGYGYTF
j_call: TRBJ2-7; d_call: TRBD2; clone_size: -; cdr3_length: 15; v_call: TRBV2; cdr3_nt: TGTGCCAGCAGTTACTGGACTAGCGGGGGGGCTAAGCAGTACTTC; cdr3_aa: CASSYWTSGGAKQYF
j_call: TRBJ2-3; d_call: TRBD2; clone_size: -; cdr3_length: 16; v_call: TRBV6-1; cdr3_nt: TGTGCCAGCAGTGCTATGCTAGCGGGGAGCACAGATACGCAGTATTTT; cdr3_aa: CASSAMLAGSTDTQYF
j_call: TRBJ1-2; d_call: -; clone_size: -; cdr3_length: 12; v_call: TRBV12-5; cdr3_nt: TGTGCTAGTGGTCCCCCATACTATGGCTACACCTTC; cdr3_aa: CASGPPYYGYTF
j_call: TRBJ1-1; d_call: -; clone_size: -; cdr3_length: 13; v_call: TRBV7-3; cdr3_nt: -; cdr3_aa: CASSSTSDTEAFF
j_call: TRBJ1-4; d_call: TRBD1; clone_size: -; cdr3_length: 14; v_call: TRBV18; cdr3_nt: TGTGCCAGCTCCCTTGACAGGGGAGATGAAAAACTGTTTTTT; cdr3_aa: CASSLDRGDEKLFF
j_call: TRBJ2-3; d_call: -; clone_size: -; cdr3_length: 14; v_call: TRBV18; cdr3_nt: TGTGCCAGCTCACCACCGTCAGGGAGGGATACGCAGTATTTT; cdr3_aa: CASSPPSGRDTQYF
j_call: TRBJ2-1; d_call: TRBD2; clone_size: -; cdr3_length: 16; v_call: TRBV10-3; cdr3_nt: TGTGCCACCGCGGCCGGGGGGGGTAGCTCCTACAATGAGCAGTTCTTC; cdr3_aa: CATAAGGGSSYNEQFF
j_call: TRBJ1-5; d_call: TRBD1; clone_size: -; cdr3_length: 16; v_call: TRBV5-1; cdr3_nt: TGCGCCAGCAGCCTAGGGACAGGGGGAGCAAATCAGCCCCAGCATTTT; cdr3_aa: CASSLGTGGANQPQHF
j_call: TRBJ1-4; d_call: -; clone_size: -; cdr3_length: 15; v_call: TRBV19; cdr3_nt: TGTGCCAGTGGGCGGGGGAGACCAACTAATGAAAAACTGTTTTTT; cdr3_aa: CASGRGRPTNEKLFF
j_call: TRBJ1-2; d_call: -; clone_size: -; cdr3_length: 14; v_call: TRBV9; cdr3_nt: TGTGCCAGCAGTCAGGAATCACAGGGCCCTGGCTACACCTTC; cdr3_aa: CASSQESQGPGYTF
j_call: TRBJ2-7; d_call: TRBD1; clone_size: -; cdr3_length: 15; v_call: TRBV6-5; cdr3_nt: TGTGCCAGCACCTTTGGACAGGGGGCCGCCTACGAGCAGTACTTC; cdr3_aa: CASTFGQGAAYEQYF
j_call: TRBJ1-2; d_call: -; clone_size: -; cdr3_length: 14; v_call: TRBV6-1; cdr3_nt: TGTGCCAGCAGTGAAGAGGGGGGGAACTATGGCTACACCTTC; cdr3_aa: CASSEEGGNYGYTF
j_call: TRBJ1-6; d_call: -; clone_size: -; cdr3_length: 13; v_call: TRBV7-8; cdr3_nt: TGTGCCAGCAGCTTAGCGAGGAATTCACCCCTCCACTTT; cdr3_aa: CASSLARNSPLHF
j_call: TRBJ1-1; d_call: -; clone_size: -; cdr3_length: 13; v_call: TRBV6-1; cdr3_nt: TGTGCCAGCAGCCGGAATACCGGGACTGAAGCTTTCTTT; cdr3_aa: CASSRNTGTEAFF
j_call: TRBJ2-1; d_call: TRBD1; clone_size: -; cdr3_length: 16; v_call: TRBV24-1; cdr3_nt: TGTGCCACCAGTGATTTGACAGGGGGCCGGTACAATGAGCAGTTCTTC; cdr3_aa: CATSDLTGGRYNEQFF
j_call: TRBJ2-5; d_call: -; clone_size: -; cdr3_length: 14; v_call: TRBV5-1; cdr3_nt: TGCGCCAGCAGCTTGAATGGGCCTTCCGAGACCCAGTACTTC; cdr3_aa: CASSLNGPSETQYF
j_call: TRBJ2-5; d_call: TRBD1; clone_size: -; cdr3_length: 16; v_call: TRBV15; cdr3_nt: TGTGCCACCAGCAGAGAAGGGGGCGCGCCCCAAGAGACCCAGTACTTC; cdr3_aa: CATSREGGAPQETQYF
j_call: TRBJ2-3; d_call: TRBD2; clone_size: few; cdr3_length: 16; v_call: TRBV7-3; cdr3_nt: TGTGCCAGCAGCTTATCGCCAGCGGGGGAGGGAGATACGCAGTATTTT; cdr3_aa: CASSLSPAGEGDTQYF
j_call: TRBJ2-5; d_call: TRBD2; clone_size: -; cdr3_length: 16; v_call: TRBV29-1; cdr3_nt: TGCAGCGTTGGAATCGCGGGGGGGGGTAAGCAAGAGACCCAGTACTTC; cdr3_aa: CSVGIAGGGKQETQYF
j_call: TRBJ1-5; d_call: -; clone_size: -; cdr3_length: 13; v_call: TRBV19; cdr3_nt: TGTGCCAGTAGTAAGGGGTACAATCAGCCCCAGCATTTT; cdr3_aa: CASSKGYNQPQHF
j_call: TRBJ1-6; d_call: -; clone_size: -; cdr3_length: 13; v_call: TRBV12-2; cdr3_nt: TGTGCAAGTCGCCCAGAACGGGGTTCACCCCTCCACTTT; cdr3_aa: CASRPERGSPLHF
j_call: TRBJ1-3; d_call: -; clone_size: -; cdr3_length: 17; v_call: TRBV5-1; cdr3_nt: TGCGCCAGCAGCTACGGAAGGGGGACCAGCTCTGGAAACACCATATATTTT; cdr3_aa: CASSYGRGTSSGNTIYF
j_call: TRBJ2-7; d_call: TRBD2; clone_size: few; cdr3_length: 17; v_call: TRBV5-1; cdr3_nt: TGCGCCAGCAGCTTGGGACAGGTGACTAGCGGGGGACGGGAACAGTACTTC; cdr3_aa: CASSLGQVTSGGREQYF
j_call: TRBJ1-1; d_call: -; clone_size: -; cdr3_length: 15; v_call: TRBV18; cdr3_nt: TGTGCCAGCTCACCTCTGGGAGGGGCCTACACTGAAGCTTTCTTT; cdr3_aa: CASSPLGGAYTEAFF
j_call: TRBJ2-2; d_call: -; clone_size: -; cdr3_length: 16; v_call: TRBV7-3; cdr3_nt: TGTGCCAGCAGCTTCACAGGACCGACAACCCACGGGGAGCTGTTTTTT; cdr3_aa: CASSFTGPTTHGELFF
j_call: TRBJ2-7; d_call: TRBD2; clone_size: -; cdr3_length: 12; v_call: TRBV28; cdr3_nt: TGTGCCAGTCTTAGCGGGACCTACGAGCAGTACTTC; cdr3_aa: CASLSGTYEQYF
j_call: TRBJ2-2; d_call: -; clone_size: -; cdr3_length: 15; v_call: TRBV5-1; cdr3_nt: TGCGCCAGCAGCCTCCGGGAGCTGAACACCGGGGAGCTGTTTTTT; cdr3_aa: CASSLRELNTGELFF
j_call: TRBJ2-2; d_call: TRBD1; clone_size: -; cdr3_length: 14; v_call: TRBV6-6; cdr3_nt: TGTGCCAGCAGCCCCGACAGGGCCACCGGGGAGCTGTTTTTT; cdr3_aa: CASSPDRATGELFF
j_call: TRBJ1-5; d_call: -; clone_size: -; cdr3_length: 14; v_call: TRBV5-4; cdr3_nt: TGTGCCAGCAGCCAGGACAGAGTTAATCAGCCCCAGCATTTT; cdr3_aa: CASSQDRVNQPQHF
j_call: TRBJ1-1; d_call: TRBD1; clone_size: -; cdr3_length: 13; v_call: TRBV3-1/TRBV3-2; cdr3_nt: TGTGCCAGCAGCCAAGCAGGGACAGATGAAGCTTTCTTT; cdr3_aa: CASSQAGTDEAFF
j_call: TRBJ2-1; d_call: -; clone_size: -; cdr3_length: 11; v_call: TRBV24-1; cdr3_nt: TGTGCCACCAGTGAAACGATAAGCAAGTTCTTC; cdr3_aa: CATSETISKFF
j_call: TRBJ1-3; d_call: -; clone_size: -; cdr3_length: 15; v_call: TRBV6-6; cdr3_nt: TGTGCCAGCGATGGCACATTCGGCGGGGGAAACACCATATATTTT; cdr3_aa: CASDGTFGGGNTIYF
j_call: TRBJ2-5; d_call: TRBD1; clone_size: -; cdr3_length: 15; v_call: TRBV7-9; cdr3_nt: TGTGCCAGCAGCCGGAGTGGACAGGCACGGGAGACCCAGTACTTC; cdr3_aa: CASSRSGQARETQYF
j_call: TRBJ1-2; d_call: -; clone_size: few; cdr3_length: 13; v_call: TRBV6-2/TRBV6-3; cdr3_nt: TGTGCCAGCAGTTACTCCCGGGACTTGGGCTACACCTTC; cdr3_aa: CASSYSRDLGYTF
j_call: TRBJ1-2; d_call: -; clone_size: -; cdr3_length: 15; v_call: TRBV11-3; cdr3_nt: TGTGCCAGCAGCCGACCCCTCGCAGGGAGGGATGGCTACACCTTC; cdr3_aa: CASSRPLAGRDGYTF
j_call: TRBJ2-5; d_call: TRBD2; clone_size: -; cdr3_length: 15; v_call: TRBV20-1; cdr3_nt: TGCAGTGCTAGTTCACCCGGGGGGGAGGCGGAGACCCAGTACTTC; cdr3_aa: CSASSPGGEAETQYF
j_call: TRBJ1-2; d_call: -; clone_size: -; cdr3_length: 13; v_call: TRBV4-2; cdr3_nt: TGTGCCAGCAGCCAAGCGGCTAACTATGGCTACACCTTC; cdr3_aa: CASSQAANYGYTF
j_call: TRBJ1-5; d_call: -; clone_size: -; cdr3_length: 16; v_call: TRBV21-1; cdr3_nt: TGTGCCAGCAGCTTCCGGGACAGGGGAGGTGCTCAGCCCCAGCATTTT; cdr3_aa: CASSFRDRGGAQPQHF
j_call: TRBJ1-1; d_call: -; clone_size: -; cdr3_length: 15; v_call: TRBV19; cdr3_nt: TGTGCCAGTAGTATAGATGCAGGTTCCAACACTGAAGCTTTCTTT; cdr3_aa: CASSIDAGSNTEAFF
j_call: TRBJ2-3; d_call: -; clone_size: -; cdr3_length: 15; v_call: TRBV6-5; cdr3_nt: TGTGCCAGCAGTCCCGCAAGAGGGAACACAGATACGCAGTATTTT; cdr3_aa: CASSPARGNTDTQYF
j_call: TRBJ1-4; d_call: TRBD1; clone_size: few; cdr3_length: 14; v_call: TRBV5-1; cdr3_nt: TGCGCCAGCAGCTTGGGGACAGGGAGTGAAAAACTGTTTTTT; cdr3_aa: CASSLGTGSEKLFF
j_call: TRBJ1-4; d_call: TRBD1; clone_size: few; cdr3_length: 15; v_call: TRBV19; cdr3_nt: TGTGCCAGTAGGGCAACAGGGGGCGGAGGTGAAAAACTGTTTTTT; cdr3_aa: CASRATGGGGEKLFF
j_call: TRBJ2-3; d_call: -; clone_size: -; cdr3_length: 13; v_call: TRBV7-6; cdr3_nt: TGTGCCAGCAGCTCTCAGGGCACAGATACGCAGTATTTT; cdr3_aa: CASSSQGTDTQYF